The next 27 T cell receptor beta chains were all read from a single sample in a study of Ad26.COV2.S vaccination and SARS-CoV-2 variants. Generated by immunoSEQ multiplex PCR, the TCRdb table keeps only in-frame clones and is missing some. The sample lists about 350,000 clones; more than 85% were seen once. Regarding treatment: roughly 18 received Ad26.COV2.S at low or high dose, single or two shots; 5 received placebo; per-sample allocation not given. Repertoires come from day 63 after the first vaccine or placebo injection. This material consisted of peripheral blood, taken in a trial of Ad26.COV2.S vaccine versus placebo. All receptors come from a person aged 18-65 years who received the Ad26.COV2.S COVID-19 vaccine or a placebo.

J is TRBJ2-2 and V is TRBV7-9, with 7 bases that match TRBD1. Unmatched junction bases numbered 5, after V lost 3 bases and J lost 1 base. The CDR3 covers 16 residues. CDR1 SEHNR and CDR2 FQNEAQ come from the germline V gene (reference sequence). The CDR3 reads CASSLGQSRNTGELFF. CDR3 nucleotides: TGTGCCAGCAGCTTGGGACAGTCCCGGAACACCGGGGAGCTGTTTTTT.

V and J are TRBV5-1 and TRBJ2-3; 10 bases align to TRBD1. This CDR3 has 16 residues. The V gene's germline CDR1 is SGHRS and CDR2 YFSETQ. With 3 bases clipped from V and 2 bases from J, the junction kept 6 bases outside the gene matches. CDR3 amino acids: CASSSRDRGFTDTQYF. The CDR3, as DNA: TGCGCCAGCAGCTCCAGGGACAGGGGATTCACAGATACGCAGTATTTT.

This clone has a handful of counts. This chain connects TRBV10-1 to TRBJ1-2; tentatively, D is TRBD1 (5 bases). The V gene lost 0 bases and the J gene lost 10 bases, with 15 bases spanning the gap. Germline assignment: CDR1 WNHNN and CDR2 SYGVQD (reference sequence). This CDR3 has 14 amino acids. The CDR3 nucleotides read TGCGCCAGCAGTGAGTCGAATTCCCAGGGAGTCTACACCTTC. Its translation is CASSESNSQGVYTF.

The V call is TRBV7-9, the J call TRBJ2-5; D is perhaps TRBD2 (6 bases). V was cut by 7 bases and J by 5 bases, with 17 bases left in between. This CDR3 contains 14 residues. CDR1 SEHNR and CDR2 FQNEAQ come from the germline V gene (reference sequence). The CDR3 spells CASTPLTSTETQYF. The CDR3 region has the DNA TGTGCCAGCACTCCCCTGACTAGTACCGAGACCCAGTACTTC.

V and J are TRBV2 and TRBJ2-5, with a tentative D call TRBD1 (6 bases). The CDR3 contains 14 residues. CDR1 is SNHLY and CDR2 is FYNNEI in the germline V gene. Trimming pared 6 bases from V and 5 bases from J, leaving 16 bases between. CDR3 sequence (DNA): TGTGCCAGCAGGGACGGCAACAGGGCTGAGACCCAGTACTTC. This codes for CASRDGNRAETQYF.

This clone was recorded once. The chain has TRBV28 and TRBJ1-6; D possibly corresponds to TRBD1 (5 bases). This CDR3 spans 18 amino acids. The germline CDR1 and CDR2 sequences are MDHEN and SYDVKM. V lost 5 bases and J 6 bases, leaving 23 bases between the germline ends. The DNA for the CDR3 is TGTGCCAGCAGTCGGGGCCATATGCGGGGCTTCTCTAATTCACCCCTCCACTTT. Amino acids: CASSRGHMRGFSNSPLHF.

This chain's CDR3 is CASSSQNQPQHF. Written as DNA, the CDR3 is TGTGCCAGCAGCTCCCAGAATCAGCCCCAGCATTTT. The V and J genes are TRBV11-2 and TRBJ1-5, with D unclear. This CDR3 has 12 amino acids. V lost 4 bases and J lost 4, with 5 bases in between. CDR1 is SGHAT, CDR2 FQNNGV, per germline.

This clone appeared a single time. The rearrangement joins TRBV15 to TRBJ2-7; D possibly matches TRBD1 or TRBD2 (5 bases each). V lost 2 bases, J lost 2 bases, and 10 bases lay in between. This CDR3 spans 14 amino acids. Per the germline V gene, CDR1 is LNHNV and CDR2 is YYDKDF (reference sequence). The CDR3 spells CATSRSGHTYEQYF. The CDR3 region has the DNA TGTGCCACCAGCAGAAGCGGACATACCTACGAGCAGTACTTC.

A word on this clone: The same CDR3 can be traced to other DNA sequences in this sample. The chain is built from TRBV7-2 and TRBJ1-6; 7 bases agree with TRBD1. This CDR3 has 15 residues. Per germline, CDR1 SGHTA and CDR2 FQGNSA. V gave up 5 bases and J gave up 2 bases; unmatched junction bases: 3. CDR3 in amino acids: CASSLDRAYNSPLHF. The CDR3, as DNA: TGTGCCAGCAGCCTAGACAGGGCCTATAATTCACCCCTCCACTTT.

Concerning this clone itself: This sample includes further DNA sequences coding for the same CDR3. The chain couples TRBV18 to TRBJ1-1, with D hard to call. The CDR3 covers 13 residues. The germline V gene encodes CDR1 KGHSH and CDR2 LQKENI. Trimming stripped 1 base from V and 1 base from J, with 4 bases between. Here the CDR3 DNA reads TGTGCCAGCTCACCACTCGCGAACACTGAAGCTTTCTTT. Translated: CASSPLANTEAFF.

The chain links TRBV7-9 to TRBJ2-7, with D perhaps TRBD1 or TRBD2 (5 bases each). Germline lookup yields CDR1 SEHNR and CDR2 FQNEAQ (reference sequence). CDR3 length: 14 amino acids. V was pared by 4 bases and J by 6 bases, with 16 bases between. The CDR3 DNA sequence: TGTGCCAGCAGCTACGGGGACGACCGGGCCGAGCAGTACTTC. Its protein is CASSYGDDRAEQYF.

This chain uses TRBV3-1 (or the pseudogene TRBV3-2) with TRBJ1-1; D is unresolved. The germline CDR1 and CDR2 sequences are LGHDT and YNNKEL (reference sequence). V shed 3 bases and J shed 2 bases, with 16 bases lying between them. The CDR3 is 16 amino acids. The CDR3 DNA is TGTGCCAGCAGCCACCTAGTGCAGAGCCAAAACACTGAAGCTTTCTTT. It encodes CASSHLVQSQNTEAFF.

CDR3 sequence reads: CASSELSRGRTSEQYF. The CDR3 DNA follows: TGCGCCAGCAGCGAACTTTCCCGGGGGCGTACGAGCGAGCAGTACTTC. This chain links TRBV10-1 with TRBJ2-7; D may correspond to TRBD1 or TRBD2 (6 bases each). The V gene lost 6 bases and the J gene lost 6 bases, with 24 bases spanning the gap. This CDR3 contains 16 residues. CDR1 is WNHNN, CDR2 SYGVQD, per germline (reference sequence).

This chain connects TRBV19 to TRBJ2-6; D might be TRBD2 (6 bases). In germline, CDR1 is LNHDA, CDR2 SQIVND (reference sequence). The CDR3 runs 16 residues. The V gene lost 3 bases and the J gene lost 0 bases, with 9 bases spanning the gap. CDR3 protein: CASSIQGLSGANVLTF. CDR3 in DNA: TGTGCCAGTAGTATCCAGGGACTCTCTGGGGCCAACGTCCTGACTTTC.

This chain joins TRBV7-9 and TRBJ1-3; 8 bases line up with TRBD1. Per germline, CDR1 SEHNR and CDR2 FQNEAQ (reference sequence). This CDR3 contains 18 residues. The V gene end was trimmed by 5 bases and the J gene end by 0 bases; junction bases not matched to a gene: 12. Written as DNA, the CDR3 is TGTGCCAGCAGCGCCCTGACAGGGGCCCCCGTCTCTGGAAACACCATATATTTT. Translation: CASSALTGAPVSGNTIYF.

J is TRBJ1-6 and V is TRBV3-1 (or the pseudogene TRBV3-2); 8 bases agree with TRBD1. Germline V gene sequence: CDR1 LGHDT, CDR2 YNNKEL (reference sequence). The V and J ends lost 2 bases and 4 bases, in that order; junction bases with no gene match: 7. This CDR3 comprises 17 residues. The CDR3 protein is CASSQIQGEGYNSPLHF. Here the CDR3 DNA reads TGTGCCAGCAGCCAAATACAGGGGGAGGGGTATAATTCACCCCTCCACTTT.

CDR3 bases: TGTGCCAGCGCCGAGAGGAACACTGAAGCTTTCTTT. Protein product: CASAERNTEAFF. The chain couples TRBV7-9 to TRBJ1-1; D is unresolved. The CDR3 contains 12 residues. The V gene lost 8 bases and the J gene lost 1 base, with 8 bases spanning the gap. CDR1 SEHNR and CDR2 FQNEAQ come from the germline V gene (reference sequence).

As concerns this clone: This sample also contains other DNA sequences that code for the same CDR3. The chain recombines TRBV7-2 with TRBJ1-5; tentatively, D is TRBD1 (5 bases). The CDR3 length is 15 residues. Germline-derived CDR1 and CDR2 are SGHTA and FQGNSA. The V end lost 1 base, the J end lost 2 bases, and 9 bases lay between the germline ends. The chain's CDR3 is CASSLVQGGNQPQHF. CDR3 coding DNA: TGTGCCAGCAGCTTAGTTCAGGGAGGCAATCAGCCCCAGCATTTT.

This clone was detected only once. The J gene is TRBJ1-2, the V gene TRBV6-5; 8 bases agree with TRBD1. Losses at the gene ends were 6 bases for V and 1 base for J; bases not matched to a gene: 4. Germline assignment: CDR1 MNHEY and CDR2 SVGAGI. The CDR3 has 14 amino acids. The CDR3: CASRATGVNYGYTF. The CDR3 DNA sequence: TGTGCCAGCAGAGCGACAGGGGTTAACTATGGCTACACCTTC.

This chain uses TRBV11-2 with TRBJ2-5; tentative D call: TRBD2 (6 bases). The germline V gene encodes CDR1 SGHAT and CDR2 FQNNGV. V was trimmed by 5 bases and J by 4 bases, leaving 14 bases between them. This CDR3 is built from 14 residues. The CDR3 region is CASSPLPGVETQYF. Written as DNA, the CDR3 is TGTGCCAGCAGCCCACTCCCGGGGGTAGAGACCCAGTACTTC.

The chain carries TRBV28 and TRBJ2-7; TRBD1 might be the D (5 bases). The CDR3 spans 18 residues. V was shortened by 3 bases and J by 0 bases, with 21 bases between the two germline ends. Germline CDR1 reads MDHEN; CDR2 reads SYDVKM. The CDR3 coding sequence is TGTGCCAGCAGTTTTGTTACAGGTCGTGAGTTAAGCTCCTACGAGCAGTACTTC. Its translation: CASSFVTGRELSSYEQYF.

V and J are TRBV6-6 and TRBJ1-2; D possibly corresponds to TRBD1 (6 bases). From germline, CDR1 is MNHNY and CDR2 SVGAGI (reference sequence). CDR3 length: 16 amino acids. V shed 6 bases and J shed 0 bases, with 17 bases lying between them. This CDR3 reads CASSDPYRETNYGYTF. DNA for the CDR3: TGTGCCAGCAGCGATCCCTACAGGGAAACTAACTATGGCTACACCTTC.

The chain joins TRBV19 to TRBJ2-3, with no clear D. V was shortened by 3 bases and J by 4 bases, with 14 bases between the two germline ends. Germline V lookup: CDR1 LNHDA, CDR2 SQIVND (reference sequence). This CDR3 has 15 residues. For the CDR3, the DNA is TGTGCCAGTAGTATCGGGTTTCTTTTCGCAGATACGCAGTATTTT. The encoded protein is CASSIGFLFADTQYF.

CDR3 sequence reads: CASSRTVATEAFF. CDR3 nucleotide sequence: TGTGCCAGCAGCCGGACTGTCGCCACTGAAGCTTTCTTT. The rearrangement uses TRBV12-3 or TRBV12-4 and TRBJ1-1; D gene ambiguous. The ends were cut back, 6 bases at V and 4 bases at J, with 12 bases in the middle. This CDR3 comprises 13 residues.

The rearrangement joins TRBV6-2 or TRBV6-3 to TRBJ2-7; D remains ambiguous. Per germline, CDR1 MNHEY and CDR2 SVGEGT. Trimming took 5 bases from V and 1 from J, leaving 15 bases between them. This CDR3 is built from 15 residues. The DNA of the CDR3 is TGTGCCAGCAGTCAAACCTACAGCCTATCCTACGAGCAGTACTTC. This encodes CASSQTYSLSYEQYF.

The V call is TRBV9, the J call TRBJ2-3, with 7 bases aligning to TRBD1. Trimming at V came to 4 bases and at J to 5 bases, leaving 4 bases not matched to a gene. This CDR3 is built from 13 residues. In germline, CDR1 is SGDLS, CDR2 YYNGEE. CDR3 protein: CASSNNRGDTQYF. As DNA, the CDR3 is TGTGCCAGCAGCAATAACAGGGGAGATACGCAGTATTTT.

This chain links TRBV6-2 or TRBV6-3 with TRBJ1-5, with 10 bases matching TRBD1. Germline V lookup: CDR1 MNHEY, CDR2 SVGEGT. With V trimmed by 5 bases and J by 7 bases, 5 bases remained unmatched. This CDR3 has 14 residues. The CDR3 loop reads CASSRTGGSQPQHF. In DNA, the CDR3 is TGTGCCAGCAGTAGGACAGGGGGTAGCCAGCCCCAGCATTTT.